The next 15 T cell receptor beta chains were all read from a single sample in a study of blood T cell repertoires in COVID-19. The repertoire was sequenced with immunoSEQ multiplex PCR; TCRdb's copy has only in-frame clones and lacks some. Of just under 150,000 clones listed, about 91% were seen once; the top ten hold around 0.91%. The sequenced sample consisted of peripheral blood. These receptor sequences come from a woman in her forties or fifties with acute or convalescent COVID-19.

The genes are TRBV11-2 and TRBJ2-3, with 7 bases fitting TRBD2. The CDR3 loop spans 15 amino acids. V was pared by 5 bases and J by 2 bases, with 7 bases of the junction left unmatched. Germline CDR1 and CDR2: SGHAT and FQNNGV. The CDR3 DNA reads TGTGCCAGCAGCGATACGGGGGGACCCACAGATACGCAGTATTTT. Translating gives CASSDTGGPTDTQYF.

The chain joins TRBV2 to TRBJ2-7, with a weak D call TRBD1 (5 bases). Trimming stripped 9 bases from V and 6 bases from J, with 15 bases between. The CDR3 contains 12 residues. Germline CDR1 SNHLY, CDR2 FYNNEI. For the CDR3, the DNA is TGTGCCAGTGGGGCGCTCTTCGTCGAGCAGTACTTC. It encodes CASGALFVEQYF.

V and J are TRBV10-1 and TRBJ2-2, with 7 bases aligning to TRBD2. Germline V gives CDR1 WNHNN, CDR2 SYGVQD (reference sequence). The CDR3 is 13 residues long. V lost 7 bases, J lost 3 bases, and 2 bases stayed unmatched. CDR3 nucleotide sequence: TGCGCCAGCAAGGCGGGAGACACCGGGGAGCTGTTTTTT. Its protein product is CASKAGDTGELFF.

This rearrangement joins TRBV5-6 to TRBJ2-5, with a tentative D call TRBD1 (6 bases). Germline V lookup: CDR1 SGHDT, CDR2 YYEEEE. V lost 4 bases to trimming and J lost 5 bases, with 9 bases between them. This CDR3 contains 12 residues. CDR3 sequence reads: CASSRQDETQYF. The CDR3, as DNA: TGTGCCAGCAGCCGACAGGACGAGACCCAGTACTTC.

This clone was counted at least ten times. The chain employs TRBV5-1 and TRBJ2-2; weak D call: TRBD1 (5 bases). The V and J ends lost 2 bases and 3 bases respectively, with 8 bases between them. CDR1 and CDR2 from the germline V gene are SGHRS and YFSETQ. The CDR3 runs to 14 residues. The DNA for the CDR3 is TGCGCCAGCAGCTTAGGGGTGGACACCGGGGAGCTGTTTTTT. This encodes CASSLGVDTGELFF.

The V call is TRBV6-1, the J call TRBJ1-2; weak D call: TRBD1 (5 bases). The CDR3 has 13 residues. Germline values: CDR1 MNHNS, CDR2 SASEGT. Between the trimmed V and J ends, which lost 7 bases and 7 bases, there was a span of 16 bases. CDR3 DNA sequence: TGTGCCAGCAAAGCTTTTCAGGGATCTGGCTACACCTTC. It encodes CASKAFQGSGYTF.

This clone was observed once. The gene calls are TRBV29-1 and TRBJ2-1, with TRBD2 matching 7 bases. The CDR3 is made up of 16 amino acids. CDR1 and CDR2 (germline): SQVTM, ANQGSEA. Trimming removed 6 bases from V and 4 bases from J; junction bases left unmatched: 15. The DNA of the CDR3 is TGCAGCGTCTCTTTACGGACTAGGCCCTTTTACAATGAGCAGTTCTTC. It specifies CSVSLRTRPFYNEQFF.

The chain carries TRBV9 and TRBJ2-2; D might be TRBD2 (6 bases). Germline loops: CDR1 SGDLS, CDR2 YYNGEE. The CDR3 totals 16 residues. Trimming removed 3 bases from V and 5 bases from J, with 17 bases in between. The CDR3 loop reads CASSAGTGGKTGELFF. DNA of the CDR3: TGTGCCAGCAGCGCGGGGACTGGGGGGAAAACCGGGGAGCTGTTTTTT.

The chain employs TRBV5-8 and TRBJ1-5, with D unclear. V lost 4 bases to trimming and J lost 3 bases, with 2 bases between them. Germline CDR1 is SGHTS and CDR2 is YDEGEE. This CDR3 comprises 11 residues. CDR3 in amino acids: CASSLNQPQHF. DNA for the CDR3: TGTGCCAGCAGCCTCAATCAGCCCCAGCATTTT.

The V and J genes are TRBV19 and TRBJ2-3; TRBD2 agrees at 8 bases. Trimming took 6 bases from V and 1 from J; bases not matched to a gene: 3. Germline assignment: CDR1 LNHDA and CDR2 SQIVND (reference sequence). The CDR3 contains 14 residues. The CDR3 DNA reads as TGTGCCAGTAGGGCAGCGGGGGGCACAGATACGCAGTATTTT. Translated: CASRAAGGTDTQYF.

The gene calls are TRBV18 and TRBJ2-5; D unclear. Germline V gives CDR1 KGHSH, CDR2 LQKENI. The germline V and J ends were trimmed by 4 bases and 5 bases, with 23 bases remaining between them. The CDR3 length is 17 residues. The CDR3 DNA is TGTGCCAGCTCACAATTTAGCCGGGTCGAGTACTTGGAGACCCAGTACTTC. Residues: CASSQFSRVEYLETQYF. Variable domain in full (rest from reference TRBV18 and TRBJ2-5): NAGVMQNPRHLVRRRGQEARLRCSPMKGHSHVYWYRQLPEEGLKFMVYLQKENIIDESGMPKERFSAEFPKEGPSILRIQQVVRGDSAAYFCASSQFSRVEYLETQYFGPGTRLLVL.

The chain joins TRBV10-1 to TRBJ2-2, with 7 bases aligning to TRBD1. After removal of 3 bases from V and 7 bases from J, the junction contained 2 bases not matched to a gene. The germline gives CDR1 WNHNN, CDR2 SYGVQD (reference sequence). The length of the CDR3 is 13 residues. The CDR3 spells CASSENRGGELFF. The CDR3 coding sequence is TGCGCCAGCAGTGAAAACAGGGGCGGGGAGCTGTTTTTT.

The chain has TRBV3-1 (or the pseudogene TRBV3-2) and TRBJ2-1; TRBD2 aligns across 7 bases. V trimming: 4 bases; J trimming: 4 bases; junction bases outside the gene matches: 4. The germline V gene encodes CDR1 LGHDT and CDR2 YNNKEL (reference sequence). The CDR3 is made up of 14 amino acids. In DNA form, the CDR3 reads TGTGCCAGCAGCCTTCCGGGACTATACAATGAGCAGTTCTTC. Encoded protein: CASSLPGLYNEQFF.

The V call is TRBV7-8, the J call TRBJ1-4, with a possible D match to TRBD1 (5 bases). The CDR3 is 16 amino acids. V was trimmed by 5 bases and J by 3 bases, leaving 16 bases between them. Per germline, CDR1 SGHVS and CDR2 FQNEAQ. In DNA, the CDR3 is TGTGCCAGCAGCCCCCGGGTGACAGCGCCTAATGAAAAACTGTTTTTT. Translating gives CASSPRVTAPNEKLFF.

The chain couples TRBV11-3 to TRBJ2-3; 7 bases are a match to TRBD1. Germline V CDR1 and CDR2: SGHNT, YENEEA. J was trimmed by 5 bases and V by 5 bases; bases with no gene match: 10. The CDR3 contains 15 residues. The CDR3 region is CASSRDTGVEDTQYF. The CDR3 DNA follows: TGTGCCAGCAGCCGAGATACAGGGGTCGAAGATACGCAGTATTTT.